This TCR beta chain was identified during a study of CD4+ T cells in melanoma. Losses at the gene ends were 5 bases for V and 6 bases for J; bases not matched to a gene: 12. Germline values: CDR1 LNHDA, CDR2 SQIVND (reference sequence). The length of the CDR3 is 16 residues. Assay used: immunoSEQ multiplex PCR; TCRdb lists only in-frame clones, some missing. The table has roughly 6,900 clones, around 70% seen once. Study-level points and caveats: In melanoma, neoantigen-specific CD4+ T cells reportedly differed in differentiation state. CD8+ T cell, macrophage and B cell function reportedly correlated with neoantigen-specific CD4+ T cells.

On this clone: What it binds is not known.

This TCR derives from a human donor with melanoma. The chain recombines TRBV19 with TRBJ1-2, with 10 nucleotides matching TRBD1. The sequencing sample was made of cells from a culture (not recorded whether cultured in vitro). The chain's CDR3 is CASSAARDRGIDGYTF. In DNA form, the CDR3 reads TGTGCCAGTAGTGCCGCCCGGGACAGGGGAATTGATGGCTACACCTTC. Drawing the rest from reference TRBV19 and TRBJ1-2, the complete variable domain is DGGITQSPKYLFRKEGQNVTLSCEQNLNHDAMYWYRQDPGQGLRLIYYSQIVNDFQKGDIAEGYSVSREKKESFPLTVTSAQKNPTAFYLCASSAARDRGIDGYTFGSGTRLTVV.